These 27 T cell receptor beta chains share one sample of origin, sequenced in a study of blood T cell repertoires in COVID-19. Sequenced by immunoSEQ multiplex PCR; TCRdb stores in-frame clones only, minus some. Of about 210,000 clones in the sample, 81% were seen once. The specimen sequenced was PBMCs or T cells enriched from blood (not recorded which). The receptors come from a man aged 40-50 years who had recovered from COVID-19.

The CDR3 region is CASSGTPYNEQFF. CDR3 sequence (DNA): TGTGCCAGCAGCGGGACTCCCTACAATGAGCAGTTCTTC. The chain joins TRBV2 to TRBJ2-1, with D possibly matching TRBD2 (6 bases). The CDR3 has 13 amino acids. CDR1 is SNHLY, CDR2 FYNNEI, per germline. V was cut by 6 bases and J by 2 bases, with 8 bases left in between. The full variable domain, completed using reference TRBV2 and TRBJ2-1, is EPEVTQTPSHQVTQMGQEVILRCVPISNHLYFYWYRQILGQKVEFLVSFYNNEISEKSEIFDDQFSVERPDGSNFTLKIRSTKLEDSAMYFCASSGTPYNEQFFGPGTRLTVL.

The chain carries TRBV30 and TRBJ1-1; perhaps TRBD1 as D (6 bases). Trimming shortened V by 8 bases and J by 1 base, and 14 bases separated the two germline ends. The CDR3 consists of 13 residues. Germline assignment: CDR1 GTSNPN and CDR2 SVGIG (reference sequence). The CDR3: CAGYRDGNTEAFF. DNA of the CDR3: TGTGCCGGCTACAGGGACGGGAACACTGAAGCTTTCTTT. Filled out from reference TRBV30 and TRBJ1-1, the complete variable domain reads SQTIHQWPATLVQPVGSPLSLECTVEGTSNPNLYWYRQAAGRGLQLLFYSVGIGQISSEVPQNLSASRPQDRQFILSSKKLLLSDSGFYLCAGYRDGNTEAFFGQGTRLTVV.

This clone appeared a few times. The rearrangement uses TRBV18 and TRBJ1-5; TRBD1 matches at 7 bases. The CDR3 runs 14 residues. Per the germline V gene, CDR1 is KGHSH and CDR2 is LQKENI. V was pared by 5 bases and J by 9 bases, with 10 bases of the junction left unmatched. This CDR3 is CASSATGALGPQHF. In nucleotides, the CDR3 is TGTGCCAGCTCAGCAACAGGGGCCCTTGGGCCCCAGCATTTT.

The CDR3 reads CAISEARQHNQPQHF. Here the CDR3 DNA reads TGTGCCATCAGTGAGGCGAGACAGCACAATCAGCCCCAGCATTTT. J is TRBJ1-5 and V is TRBV10-3; D perhaps matches TRBD1 (5 bases). Germline CDR1 is ENHRY and CDR2 is SYGVKD. The CDR3 loop spans 15 amino acids. V was shortened by 2 bases and J by 3 bases, with 11 bases between the two germline ends.

The chain employs TRBV18 and TRBJ1-2; 8 bases map to TRBD1. V lost 3 bases, J lost 7 bases, and 13 bases stayed unmatched. Per the germline V gene, CDR1 is KGHSH and CDR2 is LQKENI. The CDR3 has 16 residues. The CDR3 DNA is TGTGCCAGCTCACCTACTAGCCGACAGGGGCCAGGTGGCTACACCTTC. Protein sequence: CASSPTSRQGPGGYTF.

The chain joins TRBV7-9 to TRBJ2-5; D gene ambiguous. Deletions cut 4 bases from V and 5 bases from J, with 8 bases between. The CDR3 runs to 12 residues. Germline V gives CDR1 SEHNR, CDR2 FQNEAQ (reference sequence). In nucleotides, the CDR3 is TGTGCCAGCAGCTCTTATTTTGAGACCCAGTACTTC. Protein: CASSSYFETQYF.

The chain links TRBV19 to TRBJ1-6; weak D call: TRBD1 (5 bases). Germline V gene sequence: CDR1 LNHDA, CDR2 SQIVND (reference sequence). The germline V and J ends were trimmed by 11 bases and 8 bases, with 16 bases remaining between them. CDR3 length equals 13 residues. CDR3 sequence (DNA): TGTGCCTCACAGGATCGAATTGATTCACCCCTCCACTTT. This codes for CASQDRIDSPLHF.

This clone has ten or more counts. This CDR3 reads CASSLSLENEQFF. The CDR3, as DNA: TGTGCCAGCAGCTTGAGTCTAGAAAATGAGCAGTTCTTC. This chain joins TRBV5-4 and TRBJ2-1; D not certain. Germline values: CDR1 SGHNT, CDR2 YYREEE (reference sequence). The CDR3 loop spans 13 amino acids. Trimming cost V 1 base and J 7 bases, with 9 bases left between them.

The V call is TRBV30, the J call TRBJ2-2; 10 bases agree with TRBD2. Germline lookup yields CDR1 GTSNPN and CDR2 SVGIG (reference sequence). V was pared by 6 bases and J by 6 bases, with 10 bases of the junction left unmatched. The CDR3 is made up of 15 amino acids. The DNA for the CDR3 is TGTGCCTGCCTTATTAGCGGGAGGTTTCCCGGGGAGCTGTTTTTT. It specifies CACLISGRFPGELFF.

This clone was counted only a few times. The V call is TRBV14, the J call TRBJ1-2; D is unclear. Germline CDR1 SGHDN, CDR2 FVKESK. The V gene lost 0 bases and the J gene lost 4 bases, with 3 bases spanning the gap. The CDR3 extends over 12 amino acids. CDR3 protein: CASSQEAYGYTF. CDR3 sequence (DNA): TGTGCCAGCAGCCAAGAGGCCTATGGCTACACCTTC. Looking up the rest from reference TRBV14 and TRBJ1-2 gives the full variable domain: EAGVTQFPSHSVIEKGQTVTLRCDPISGHDNLYWYRRVMGKEIKFLLHFVKESKQDESGMPNNRFLAERTGGTYSTLKVQPAELEDSGVYFCASSQEAYGYTFGSGTRLTVV.

The V call is TRBV19, the J call TRBJ1-2, with unresolved D. The germline gives CDR1 LNHDA, CDR2 SQIVND (reference sequence). The CDR3 is 12 amino acids. V dropped 4 bases and J dropped 2 bases, with 5 bases sitting between them. CDR3 residues: CASSSRNYGYTF. Here the CDR3 DNA reads TGTGCCAGTAGTAGTCGGAACTATGGCTACACCTTC.

V usage is TRBV6-5 and J usage is TRBJ2-2; 8 bases line up with TRBD1. V gave up 8 bases and J gave up 1 base; unmatched junction bases: 3. The CDR3 covers 14 residues. Germline lookup yields CDR1 MNHEY and CDR2 SVGAGI. CDR3 in amino acids: CASGGQVNTGELFF. Here the CDR3 DNA reads TGTGCCAGCGGGGGACAGGTGAACACCGGGGAGCTGTTTTTT.

The chain is built from TRBV10-3 and TRBJ2-7; 8 bases align to TRBD2. CDR3 size: 14 residues. V shed 6 bases and J 2 bases; nucleotides not matched to a gene: 6. The germline V gene encodes CDR1 ENHRY and CDR2 SYGVKD. The CDR3 bases are TGTGCCATCAGGGATAGCGGGGTACCCTACGAGCAGTACTTC. Amino acid sequence: CAIRDSGVPYEQYF.

V is TRBV30 and J is TRBJ2-1, with D perhaps matching TRBD1 (6 bases). This CDR3 spans 11 amino acids. Trimming pared 4 bases from V and 8 bases from J, leaving 9 bases between. The V gene's germline CDR1 is GTSNPN and CDR2 SVGIG (reference sequence). Here the CDR3 DNA reads TGTGCCTGGACCCAGGGGCATGAGCAGTTCTTC. This encodes CAWTQGHEQFF. The full variable domain, in which reference TRBV30 and TRBJ2-1 provide the parts outside the CDR3, is SQTIHQWPATLVQPVGSPLSLECTVEGTSNPNLYWYRQAAGRGLQLLFYSVGIGQISSEVPQNLSASRPQDRQFILSSKKLLLSDSGFYLCAWTQGHEQFFGPGTRLTVL.

The chain couples TRBV9 to TRBJ1-2; no reliable D call. This CDR3 region has 12 residues. V was pared by 1 base and J by 8 bases, with 9 bases between. Germline-derived CDR1 and CDR2 are SGDLS and YYNGEE. CDR3 sequence reads: CASSVTGYGYTF. The CDR3 nucleotides read TGTGCCAGCAGCGTAACGGGTTACGGCTACACCTTC.

This clone was seen only once. The J gene is TRBJ2-7, the V gene TRBV19, with 9 bases fitting TRBD1. Trimming cost V 5 bases and J 0 bases; bases outside gene matches: 2. This CDR3 is built from 14 residues. Germline CDR1 reads LNHDA; CDR2 reads SQIVND (reference sequence). CDR3 residues: CASSATGGSYEQYF. The CDR3 DNA sequence: TGTGCCAGTAGTGCGACAGGGGGCTCCTACGAGCAGTACTTC. Complete variable domain (other parts from reference TRBV19 and TRBJ2-7): DGGITQSPKYLFRKEGQNVTLSCEQNLNHDAMYWYRQDPGQGLRLIYYSQIVNDFQKGDIAEGYSVSREKKESFPLTVTSAQKNPTAFYLCASSATGGSYEQYFGPGTRLTVT.

The chain links TRBV7-6 to TRBJ1-3; the D gene is possibly TRBD1 (5 bases). From germline, CDR1 is SGHVS and CDR2 FNYEAQ. This CDR3 is 16 amino acids long. The germline V and J ends were trimmed by 2 bases and 0 bases, with 11 bases remaining between them. Here the CDR3 reads CASSLSQGISGNTIYF. The CDR3 bases are TGTGCCAGCAGCTTAAGCCAGGGCATCTCTGGAAACACCATATATTTT.

The gene calls are TRBV7-8 and TRBJ1-3; tentatively, D is TRBD1 (5 bases). Trimming removed 5 bases from V and 2 bases from J, with 13 bases in between. CDR3 length: 15 residues. Germline loops: CDR1 SGHVS, CDR2 FQNEAQ. The CDR3, as DNA: TGTGCCAGCAGCGTACCGGGACTGCCTGGAAACACCATATATTTT. Amino acid sequence: CASSVPGLPGNTIYF.

This sequence joins TRBV29-1 and TRBJ1-1; D is undetermined. The CDR3 totals 15 residues. The germline CDR1 and CDR2 sequences are SQVTM and ANQGSEA. The V end lost 3 bases, the J end lost 0 bases, and 14 bases lay between the germline ends. The CDR3: CSVDGVGSLNTEAFF. In DNA form, the CDR3 reads TGCAGCGTTGACGGAGTTGGATCCCTGAACACTGAAGCTTTCTTT.

The rearrangement links TRBV3-1 (or the pseudogene TRBV3-2) to TRBJ2-7; 14 nucleotides line up with TRBD2. Trimming took 0 bases from V and 6 from J; bases not matched to a gene: 4. There are 16 residues in the CDR3. Germline assignment: CDR1 LGHDT and CDR2 YNNKEL (reference sequence). Written as DNA, the CDR3 is TGTGCCAGCAGCCAAGACCCCGGACTAGCGGGAGGCGAGCAGTACTTC. This translates into CASSQDPGLAGGEQYF.

The V call is TRBV2, the J call TRBJ1-2; TRBD1 matches at 7 bases. Germline CDR1 reads SNHLY; CDR2 reads FYNNEI. The J segment lost 0 bases and the V segment lost 6 bases, leaving 4 bases of the junction unmatched. The CDR3 loop spans 14 amino acids. The CDR3 nucleotides read TGTGCCAGCAGGCGGGACAGTACTAACTATGGCTACACCTTC. It encodes CASRRDSTNYGYTF.

This chain joins TRBV9 and TRBJ1-2, with 8 bases lining up with TRBD1. Germline V gene lookup returns CDR1 SGDLS and CDR2 YYNGEE. V shed 0 bases and J 8 bases; nucleotides not matched to a gene: 9. The CDR3 length is 15 residues. Here the CDR3 reads CASSVGTGQENGYTF. The CDR3 nucleotides are TGTGCCAGCAGCGTAGGGACGGGACAGGAAAACGGCTACACCTTC.

The J gene is TRBJ2-3, the V gene TRBV7-9, with D perhaps TRBD2 (6 bases). This CDR3 has 16 residues. V was trimmed by 2 bases and J by 3 bases, leaving 15 bases between them. Germline-derived CDR1 and CDR2 are SEHNR and FQNEAQ (reference sequence). CDR3 DNA: TGTGCCAGCAGCTTATCGACCACACGGGGGACAGATACGCAGTATTTT. Translating gives CASSLSTTRGTDTQYF. Together with reference TRBV7-9 and TRBJ2-3, the CDR3 gives the full variable domain: DTGVSQNPRHKITKRGQNVTFRCDPISEHNRLYWYRQTLGQGPEFLTYFQNEAQLEKSRLLSDRFSAERPKGSFSTLEIQRTEQGDSAMYLCASSLSTTRGTDTQYFGPGTRLTVL.

This rearrangement joins TRBV16 to TRBJ2-7; D is perhaps TRBD1 (6 bases). From germline, CDR1 is KGHSY and CDR2 FQNENV. This CDR3 has 15 residues. Trimming took 0 bases from V and 5 from J, leaving 14 bases between them. In DNA, the CDR3 is TGTGCCAGCAGCCAATCTGGTCACAGGGTCGACGAGCAGTACTTC. Amino acids: CASSQSGHRVDEQYF.

The chain is built from TRBV29-1 and TRBJ1-5; tentative D call: TRBD1 (6 bases). The length of the CDR3 is 13 residues. Trimming left V 6 bases short and J 5 bases short, with 14 bases between. CDR1 and CDR2 from the germline V gene are SQVTM and ANQGSEA. CDR3 in DNA: TGCAGCGTAAGGAGGACAGCGGATCAGCCCCAGCATTTT. It specifies CSVRRTADQPQHF.

This clone appeared once. The chain recombines TRBV5-6 with TRBJ1-2; D is perhaps TRBD1 (6 bases). This CDR3 contains 15 residues. The germline CDR1 and CDR2 sequences are SGHDT and YYEEEE. The V end was cut by 2 bases, the J end by 4 bases, with 15 bases between. CDR3 region: CASSFRGAVGYGYTF. The CDR3 DNA reads as TGTGCCAGCAGCTTTCGGGGGGCTGTTGGCTATGGCTACACCTTC.

This clone has just a few counts. Here the CDR3 DNA reads TGTGCCAGCAGTTACTCGCCTCAGTTGACTGCTGGACAGTTCTTC. It codes for CASSYSPQLTAGQFF. The chain carries TRBV6-5 and TRBJ2-1; D gene uncertain. The CDR3 runs 15 residues. The germline V gene has CDR1 MNHEY and CDR2 SVGAGI. V dropped 0 bases and J dropped 13 bases, with 19 bases sitting between them.